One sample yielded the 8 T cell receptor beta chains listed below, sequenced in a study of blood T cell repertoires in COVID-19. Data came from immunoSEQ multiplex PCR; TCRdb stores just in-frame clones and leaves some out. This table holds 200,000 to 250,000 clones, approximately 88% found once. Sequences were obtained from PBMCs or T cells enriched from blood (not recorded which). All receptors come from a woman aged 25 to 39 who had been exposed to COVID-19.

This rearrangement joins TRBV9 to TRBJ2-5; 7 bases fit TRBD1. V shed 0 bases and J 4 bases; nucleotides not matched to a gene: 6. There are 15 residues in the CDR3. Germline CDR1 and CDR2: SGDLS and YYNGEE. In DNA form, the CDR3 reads TGTGCCAGCAGCGTAGGAGCAGGGGGAATAGAGACCCAGTACTTC. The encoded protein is CASSVGAGGIETQYF.

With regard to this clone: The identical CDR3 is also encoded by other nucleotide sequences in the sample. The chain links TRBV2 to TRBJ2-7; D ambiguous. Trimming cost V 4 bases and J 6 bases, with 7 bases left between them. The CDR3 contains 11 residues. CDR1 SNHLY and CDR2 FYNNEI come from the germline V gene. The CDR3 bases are TGTGCCAGCAGTGGAGAATCCGAGCAGTACTTC. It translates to CASSGESEQYF.

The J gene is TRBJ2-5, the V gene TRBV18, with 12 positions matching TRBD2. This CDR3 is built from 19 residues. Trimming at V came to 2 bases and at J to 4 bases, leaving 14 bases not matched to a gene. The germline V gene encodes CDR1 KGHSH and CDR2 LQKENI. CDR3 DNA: TGTGCCAGCTCACCAGTTTTTCCCTCGACTAGCGGGAGTAGAGAGACCCAGTACTTC. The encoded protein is CASSPVFPSTSGSRETQYF.

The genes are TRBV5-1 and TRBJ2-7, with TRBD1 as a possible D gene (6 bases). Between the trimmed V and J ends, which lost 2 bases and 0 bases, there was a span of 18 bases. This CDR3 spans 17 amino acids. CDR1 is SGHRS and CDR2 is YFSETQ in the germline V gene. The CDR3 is CASSLLSRGHSSYEQYF. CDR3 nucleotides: TGCGCCAGCAGCTTACTGAGCAGGGGCCATAGCTCCTACGAGCAGTACTTC.

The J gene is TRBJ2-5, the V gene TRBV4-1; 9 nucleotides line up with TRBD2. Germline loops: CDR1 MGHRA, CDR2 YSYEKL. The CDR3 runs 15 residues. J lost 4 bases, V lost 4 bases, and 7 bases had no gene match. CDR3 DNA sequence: TGCGCCAGCAGCCTAGCGGGAGTTCCCCTAGAGACCCAGTACTTC. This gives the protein CASSLAGVPLETQYF.

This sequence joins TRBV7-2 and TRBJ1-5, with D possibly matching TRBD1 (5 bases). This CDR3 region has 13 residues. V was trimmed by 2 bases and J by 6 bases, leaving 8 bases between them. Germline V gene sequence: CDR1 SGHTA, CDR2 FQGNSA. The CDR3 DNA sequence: TGTGCCAGCAGCTTACGGGGGGGTCAGCCCCAGCATTTT. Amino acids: CASSLRGGQPQHF.

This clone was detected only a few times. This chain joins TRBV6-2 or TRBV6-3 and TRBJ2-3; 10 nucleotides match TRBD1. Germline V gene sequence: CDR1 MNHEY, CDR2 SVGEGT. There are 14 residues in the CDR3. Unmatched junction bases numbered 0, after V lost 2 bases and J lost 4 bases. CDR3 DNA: TGTGCCAGCAGTTACGGACAGGGGGCAGATACGCAGTATTTT. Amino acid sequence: CASSYGQGADTQYF.

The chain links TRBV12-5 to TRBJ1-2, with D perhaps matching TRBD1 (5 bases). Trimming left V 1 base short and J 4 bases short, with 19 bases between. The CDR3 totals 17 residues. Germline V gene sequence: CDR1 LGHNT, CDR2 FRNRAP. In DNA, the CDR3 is TGTGCTAGTGGTTTGGGTGTTGGGCAGGGAACCTCCTATGGCTACACCTTC. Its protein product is CASGLGVGQGTSYGYTF.